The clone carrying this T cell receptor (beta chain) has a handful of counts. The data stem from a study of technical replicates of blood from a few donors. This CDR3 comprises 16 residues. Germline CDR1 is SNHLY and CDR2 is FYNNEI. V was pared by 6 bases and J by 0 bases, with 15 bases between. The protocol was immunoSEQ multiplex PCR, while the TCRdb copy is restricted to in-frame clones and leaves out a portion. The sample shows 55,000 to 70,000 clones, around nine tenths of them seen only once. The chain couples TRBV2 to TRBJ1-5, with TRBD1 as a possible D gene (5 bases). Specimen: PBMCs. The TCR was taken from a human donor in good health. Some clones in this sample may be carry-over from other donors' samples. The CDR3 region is CASRDPQGYSNQPQHF. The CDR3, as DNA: TGTGCCAGCAGAGACCCTCAGGGTTATAGCAATCAGCCCCAGCATTTT.